The 26 T cell receptor beta chains reported below all come from one sample, sequenced in a study of beta chain features in type 1 diabetes. Study-level results: Researchers report that Type 1 diabetes patients had moderately but significantly shorter TCRB CDR3s across all four CD4+ subsets.

These receptors have no known antigen. Reverse transcribing all isolated RNA meant expressed TCRB transcripts were sequenced. The data were produced by immunoSEQ multiplex PCR, yet TCRdb's version contains in-frame clones alone and is incomplete. The profile shows some 240,000 clones, about a sixth of them singletons. Sequenced sample: naive CD4+ T cells from blood. The receptor set was obtained from a man aged 25 to 45 with type 1 diabetes.

The rearrangement links TRBV7-2 to TRBJ2-7; a possible D gene is TRBD1 (6 bases). The CDR3 has 17 residues. Germline loops: CDR1 SGHTA, CDR2 FQGNSA. V lost 5 bases and J 4 bases, leaving 24 bases between the germline ends. The CDR3 sequence is CASSRPSTGGPFYEQYF. CDR3 in DNA: TGTGCCAGCAGCCGCCCCTCGACAGGCGGCCCTTTTTACGAGCAGTACTTC.

Turning to this clone: The sample carries other DNA sequences with the same CDR3. CDR3 sequence reads: CASSRQGYEQYF. In nucleotides, the CDR3 is TGTGCCAGCAGTAGACAGGGCTACGAGCAGTACTTC. V and J are TRBV28 and TRBJ2-7; TRBD1 aligns across 7 bases. CDR1 is MDHEN, CDR2 SYDVKM, per germline. V shed 5 bases, J shed 3 bases, and the junction held 1 base outside the gene matches. The CDR3 is made up of 12 amino acids.

This clone was counted once. This chain joins TRBV9 and TRBJ2-7, with D possibly being TRBD1 (5 bases). The V gene's germline CDR1 is SGDLS and CDR2 YYNGEE. The CDR3 is 13 residues long. The V end lost 3 bases, the J end lost 6 bases, and 13 bases lay between the germline ends. CDR3 DNA: TGTGCCAGCAGCGATCCAGGGTTGGGCGAGCAGTACTTC. Residues: CASSDPGLGEQYF.

The chain couples TRBV6-5 to TRBJ2-3; 8 positions agree with TRBD2. J lost 9 bases, V lost 0 bases, and 11 bases had no gene match. The CDR3 has 16 residues. Germline CDR1 is MNHEY and CDR2 is SVGAGI. CDR3 region: CASSYSQIAGIRTQYF. In DNA, the CDR3 is TGTGCCAGCAGTTACTCGCAAATAGCGGGGATACGGACGCAGTATTTT.

The rearrangement joins TRBV9 to TRBJ2-3; weak D call: TRBD2 (5 bases). Germline values: CDR1 SGDLS, CDR2 YYNGEE. There are 14 residues in the CDR3. V was pared by 5 bases and J by 0 bases, with 10 bases between. The CDR3 region is CASRFRTSTDTQYF. The CDR3 DNA is TGTGCCAGCAGGTTCCGGACTAGCACAGATACGCAGTATTTT. The variable domain in full, with the rest retrieved from reference TRBV9 and TRBJ2-3, is DSGVTQTPKHLITATGQRVTLRCSPRSGDLSVYWYQQSLDQGLQFLIQYYNGEERAKGNILERFSAQQFPDLHSELNLSSLELGDSALYFCASRFRTSTDTQYFGPGTRLTVL.

This clone appeared a few times. The chain recombines TRBV7-2 with TRBJ2-3, with 9 nucleotides matching TRBD1. Losses at the gene ends were 5 bases for V and 10 bases for J; bases not matched to a gene: 7. In germline, CDR1 is SGHTA, CDR2 FQGNSA. The CDR3 has 13 amino acids. In nucleotides, the CDR3 is TGTGCCAGCAGCAGCGGACAGGGGAAGTCGCAGTATTTT. Residues: CASSSGQGKSQYF.

This chain links TRBV5-6 with TRBJ2-3; the D gene is possibly TRBD1 (6 bases). The germline gives CDR1 SGHDT, CDR2 YYEEEE. This CDR3 is built from 15 residues. Deletions cut 4 bases from V and 0 bases from J, with 12 bases between. The CDR3 bases are TGTGCCAGCAGCCGGACAGACTCTAGCACAGATACGCAGTATTTT. It encodes CASSRTDSSTDTQYF.

This clone was recorded at least ten times. The rearrangement joins TRBV10-3 to TRBJ2-3; 10 positions match TRBD2. The CDR3 extends over 13 amino acids. Germline CDR1 is ENHRY and CDR2 is SYGVKD. J lost 1 base, V lost 10 bases, and 2 bases had no gene match. CDR3 in DNA: TGTGCCACCGGGACTAGCGGCACAGATACGCAGTATTTT. Its protein product is CATGTSGTDTQYF.

This clone was picked up a small number of times. CDR3 in DNA: TGTGCCAGCAGCTGGGCTTCGTCGACTGAAGCTTTCTTT. Translation gives CASSWASSTEAFF. The chain employs TRBV7-9 and TRBJ1-1; D unresolved. CDR1 is SEHNR, CDR2 FQNEAQ, per germline (reference sequence). The CDR3 totals 13 residues. With 4 bases removed from V and 5 bases from J, the gap between germline ends came to 11 bases.

The chain has TRBV5-1 and TRBJ2-3, with TRBD1 matching over 9 bases. The length of the CDR3 is 15 residues. The V segment lost 4 bases and the J segment 1 base; nucleotides outside the gene matches: 4. CDR1 and CDR2 from the germline V gene are SGHRS and YFSETQ. CDR3 region: CASSIRDRGTDTQYF. DNA of the CDR3: TGCGCCAGCAGCATCCGGGACAGGGGCACAGATACGCAGTATTTT.

This clone showed up just a few times. The chain couples TRBV7-2 to TRBJ1-2; D possibly corresponds to TRBD1 (5 bases). CDR3 length: 14 residues. Germline V CDR1 and CDR2: SGHTA, FQGNSA. V was shortened by 1 base and J by 8 bases, with 14 bases between the two germline ends. CDR3 amino acids: CASSLGGAVGGYTF. CDR3 sequence (DNA): TGTGCCAGCAGCTTAGGGGGCGCGGTCGGAGGCTACACCTTC.

The rearrangement uses TRBV29-1 and TRBJ2-1; D call uncertain. With 5 bases removed from V and 0 bases from J, the gap between germline ends came to 11 bases. The CDR3 runs 14 residues. Looked up from germline, CDR1 is SQVTM and CDR2 is ANQGSEA. The CDR3 is CSVKQLSSYNEQFF. CDR3 DNA: TGCAGCGTTAAACAGTTGAGCTCCTACAATGAGCAGTTCTTC.

This clone was counted between two and nine times. V usage is TRBV28 and J usage is TRBJ1-5, with 7 bases identical to TRBD1. Trimming cost V 4 bases and J 16 bases; bases outside gene matches: 10. The germline gives CDR1 MDHEN, CDR2 SYDVKM. The CDR3 has 12 amino acids. CDR3 amino acids: CASSSDRRQDHF. The CDR3 DNA is TGTGCCAGCAGTTCGGACAGGCGGCAGGACCATTTT.

This clone has a handful of counts. The chain links TRBV5-4 to TRBJ2-5; 9 nucleotides agree with TRBD2. Trimming took 3 bases from V and 3 from J; bases not matched to a gene: 3. Per germline, CDR1 SGHNT and CDR2 YYREEE (reference sequence). This CDR3 comprises 14 residues. The CDR3 loop reads CASSSRLAEETQYF. The CDR3 bases are TGTGCCAGCAGCTCTAGACTAGCGGAAGAGACCCAGTACTTC.

This chain connects TRBV30 to TRBJ1-4; no clear D. Deletions cut 0 bases from V and 7 bases from J, with 9 bases between. CDR1 and CDR2 from the germline V gene are GTSNPN and SVGIG (reference sequence). The CDR3 sequence is 13 residues long. CDR3 loop: CAWSVPSTEKLFF. CDR3 nucleotide sequence: TGTGCCTGGAGTGTACCCAGTACTGAAAAACTGTTTTTT.

The chain carries TRBV7-9 and TRBJ1-2, with 8 bases identical to TRBD1. The CDR3 runs to 14 residues. CDR1 and CDR2 (germline): SEHNR, FQNEAQ (reference sequence). After removal of 6 bases from V and 0 bases from J, the junction contained 3 bases not matched to a gene. CDR3 sequence: CASRQQGANYGYTF. The CDR3 DNA reads TGTGCCAGCAGACAACAGGGGGCTAACTATGGCTACACCTTC.

For this clone: The same CDR3 can be traced to other DNA sequences in this sample. The V and J genes are TRBV28 and TRBJ2-7; TRBD2 might be the D (6 bases). Trimming removed 3 bases from V and 0 bases from J, with 6 bases in between. Germline-derived CDR1 and CDR2 are MDHEN and SYDVKM. The CDR3 contains 13 residues. The CDR3 is CASSLGGSYEQYF. The CDR3 DNA reads as TGTGCCAGCAGTTTGGGGGGCTCCTACGAGCAGTACTTC. Complete variable domain (other parts from reference TRBV28 and TRBJ2-7): DVKVTQSSRYLVKRTGEKVFLECVQDMDHENMFWYRQDPGLGLRLIYFSYDVKMKEKGDIPEGYSVSREKKERFSLILESASTNQTSMYLCASSLGGSYEQYFGPGTRLTVT.

This clone was picked up a small number of times. The V gene is TRBV20-1, the J gene TRBJ1-1; D uncertain. CDR1 DFQATT and CDR2 SNEGSKA come from the germline V gene (reference sequence). The CDR3 has 11 amino acids. The ends were cut back, 4 bases at V and 5 bases at J, with 8 bases in the middle. The CDR3 region is CSATRGTEAFF. The CDR3 DNA reads as TGCAGTGCTACTCGAGGTACTGAAGCTTTCTTT.

In this sample, this clone turned up a few times. The chain uses TRBV7-2 and TRBJ1-1; a possible D gene is TRBD1 (5 bases). Germline-derived CDR1 and CDR2 are SGHTA and FQGNSA. The CDR3 sequence is 16 residues long. V dropped 2 bases and J dropped 10 bases, with 23 bases sitting between them. For the CDR3, the DNA is TGTGCCAGCAGCTTACCTGGGAAGCGGTGGACACATGGAGCTTTCTTT. This gives the protein CASSLPGKRWTHGAFF.

The chain has TRBV27 and TRBJ2-7; 13 bases are shared with TRBD2. Germline V gives CDR1 MNHEY, CDR2 SMNVEV (reference sequence). V dropped 4 bases and J dropped 2; count of bases not matched to a gene: 8. The CDR3 is 17 amino acids. This CDR3 is CASSYLGTSGMTYEQYF. In DNA form, the CDR3 reads TGTGCCAGCAGTTACCTCGGGACTAGCGGGATGACCTACGAGCAGTACTTC.

In DNA, the CDR3 is TGTGCCAGCAGCCGCACAGGGGAGGTGACTAATGAAAAACTGTTTTTT. Its protein is CASSRTGEVTNEKLFF. V is TRBV7-9 and J is TRBJ1-4; 7 nucleotides align to TRBD1. The CDR3 sequence is 16 residues long. Germline CDR1 and CDR2: SEHNR and FQNEAQ (reference sequence). V dropped 5 bases and J dropped 2; count of bases not matched to a gene: 8.

V gene TRBV23-1 combines with J gene TRBJ1-2; unclear D gene. TRBV23-1 is an ORF, and what it does is uncertain. This CDR3 spans 14 amino acids. Trimming removed 1 base at V and 5 bases at J, with 11 bases between. CDR3 sequence (DNA): TGCGCCAGCAGTCAATGGAGGTTTGGGTATGGCTACACCTTC. Protein: CASSQWRFGYGYTF.

The chain employs TRBV18 and TRBJ2-1, with no clear D. Trimming stripped 2 bases from V and 4 bases from J, with 9 bases between. The germline V gene has CDR1 KGHSH and CDR2 LQKENI. The CDR3 length is 14 residues. CDR3 nucleotide sequence: TGTGCCAGCTCACCAAGTTCCCCATACAATGAGCAGTTCTTC. Translated: CASSPSSPYNEQFF.

The CDR3 sequence is CASSLASGREDTQYF. The CDR3, as DNA: TGTGCCAGCAGCTTAGCTAGCGGGAGAGAGGATACGCAGTATTTT. The J gene is TRBJ2-3, the V gene TRBV7-2, with 9 bases matching TRBD2. V trimming: 0 bases; J trimming: 6 bases; junction bases outside the gene matches: 4. CDR1 is SGHTA and CDR2 is FQGNSA in the germline V gene. CDR3 length equals 15 residues.

The sample holds a few counts of this clone. The chain employs TRBV7-3 and TRBJ2-7; tentatively, D is TRBD1 (6 bases). The CDR3 is 15 amino acids. Germline V CDR1 and CDR2: SGHTA, FQGTGA. Trimming shortened V by 5 bases and J by 6 bases, and 20 bases separated the two germline ends. CDR3 DNA sequence: TGTGCCAGCAGCCCCCGGGCGGTCAGAGGGGGCGAGCAGTACTTC. Its protein is CASSPRAVRGGEQYF.

The V gene is TRBV29-1, the J gene TRBJ1-3, with D possibly matching TRBD1 (5 bases). Germline loops: CDR1 SQVTM, CDR2 ANQGSEA. V gave up 5 bases and J gave up 2 bases, with 10 bases separating them. The CDR3 covers 13 residues. CDR3 sequence (DNA): TGCAGCGTTAGTCTGGGGGCTGGAAACACCATATATTTT. Translating it yields CSVSLGAGNTIYF. Full variable domain (outside the CDR3, taken from reference TRBV29-1 and TRBJ1-3): SAVISQKPSRDICQRGTSLTIQCQVDSQVTMMFWYRQQPGQSLTLIATANQGSEATYESGFVIDKFPISRPNLTFSTLTVSNMSPEDSSIYLCSVSLGAGNTIYFGEGSWLTVV.